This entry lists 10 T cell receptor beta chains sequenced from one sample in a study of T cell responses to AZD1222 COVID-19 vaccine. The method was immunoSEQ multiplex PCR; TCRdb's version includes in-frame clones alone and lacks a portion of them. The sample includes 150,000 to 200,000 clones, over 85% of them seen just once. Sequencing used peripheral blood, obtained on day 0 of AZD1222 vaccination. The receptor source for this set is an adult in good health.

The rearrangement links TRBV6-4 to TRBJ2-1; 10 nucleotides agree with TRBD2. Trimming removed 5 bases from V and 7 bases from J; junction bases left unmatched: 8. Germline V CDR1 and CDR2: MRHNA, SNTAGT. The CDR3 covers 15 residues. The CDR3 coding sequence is TGTGCCAGCAGTCCCCTAGCGGGAGTAGTTAATGAGCAGTTCTTC. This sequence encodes CASSPLAGVVNEQFF.

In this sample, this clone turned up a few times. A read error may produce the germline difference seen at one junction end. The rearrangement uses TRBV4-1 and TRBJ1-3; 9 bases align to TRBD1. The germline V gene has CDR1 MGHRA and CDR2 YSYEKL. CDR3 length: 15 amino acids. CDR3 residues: CASSKDRGTGNTIYF. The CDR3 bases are TGCGCCAGCAGCAAAGACAGGGGGACTGGAAACACCATATATTTT.

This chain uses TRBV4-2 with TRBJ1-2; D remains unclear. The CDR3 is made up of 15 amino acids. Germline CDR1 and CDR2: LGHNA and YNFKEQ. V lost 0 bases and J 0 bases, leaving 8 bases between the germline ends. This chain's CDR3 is CASSQDPAANYGYTF. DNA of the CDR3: TGTGCCAGCAGCCAAGATCCCGCAGCTAACTATGGCTACACCTTC.

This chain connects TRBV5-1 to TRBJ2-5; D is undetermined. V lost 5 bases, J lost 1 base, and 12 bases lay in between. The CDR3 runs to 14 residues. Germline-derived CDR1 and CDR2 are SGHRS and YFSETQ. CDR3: CASREQLLQETQYF. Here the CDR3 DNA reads TGCGCCAGCAGGGAACAGCTACTCCAAGAGACCCAGTACTTC.

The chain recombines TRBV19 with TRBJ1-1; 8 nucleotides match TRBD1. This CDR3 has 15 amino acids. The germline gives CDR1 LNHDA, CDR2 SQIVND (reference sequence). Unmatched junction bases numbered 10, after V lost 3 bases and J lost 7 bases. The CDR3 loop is CASSIFPQGAVEAFF. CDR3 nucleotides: TGTGCCAGTAGTATCTTCCCGCAGGGGGCGGTTGAAGCTTTCTTT.

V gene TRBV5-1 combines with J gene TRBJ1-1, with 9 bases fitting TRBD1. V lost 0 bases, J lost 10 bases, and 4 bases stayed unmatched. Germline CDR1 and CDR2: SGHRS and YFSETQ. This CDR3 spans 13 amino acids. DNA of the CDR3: TGCGCCAGCAGCTTGGAAACAGGGGGCGCAGCTTTCTTT. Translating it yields CASSLETGGAAFF.

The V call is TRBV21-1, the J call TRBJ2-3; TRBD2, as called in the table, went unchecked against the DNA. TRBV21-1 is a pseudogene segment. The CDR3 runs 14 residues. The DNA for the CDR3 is TGTGCCAGCAGCACCCAGCGGGAGTCAGATACGCAGTATTTT. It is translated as CASSTQRESDTQYF.

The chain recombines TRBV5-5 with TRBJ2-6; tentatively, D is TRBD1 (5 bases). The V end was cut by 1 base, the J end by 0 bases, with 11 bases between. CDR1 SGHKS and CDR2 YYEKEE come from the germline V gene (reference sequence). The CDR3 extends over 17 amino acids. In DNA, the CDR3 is TGTGCCAGCAGCTTGCAGGGTCTACTCTCTGGGGCCAACGTCCTGACTTTC. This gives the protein CASSLQGLLSGANVLTF. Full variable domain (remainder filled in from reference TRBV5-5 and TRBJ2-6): DAGVTQSPTHLIKTRGQQVTLRCSPISGHKSVSWYQQVLGQGPQFIFQYYEKEERGRGNFPDRFSARQFPNYSSELNVNALLLGDSALYLCASSLQGLLSGANVLTFGAGSRLTVL.

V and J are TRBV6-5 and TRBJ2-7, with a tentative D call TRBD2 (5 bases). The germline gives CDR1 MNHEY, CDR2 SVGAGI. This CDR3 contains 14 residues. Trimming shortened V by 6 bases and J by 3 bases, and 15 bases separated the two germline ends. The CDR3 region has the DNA TGTGCCAGCAGCCGGGATTCCCCTCACTACGAGCAGTACTTC. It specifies CASSRDSPHYEQYF.

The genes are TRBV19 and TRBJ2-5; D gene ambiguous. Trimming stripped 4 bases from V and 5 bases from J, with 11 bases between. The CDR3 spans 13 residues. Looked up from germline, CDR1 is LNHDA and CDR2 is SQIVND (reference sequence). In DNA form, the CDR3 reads TGTGCCAGTAGTACCTTAATTGGGGAGACCCAGTACTTC. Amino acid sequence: CASSTLIGETQYF. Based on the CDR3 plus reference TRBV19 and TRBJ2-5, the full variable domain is DGGITQSPKYLFRKEGQNVTLSCEQNLNHDAMYWYRQDPGQGLRLIYYSQIVNDFQKGDIAEGYSVSREKKESFPLTVTSAQKNPTAFYLCASSTLIGETQYFGPGTRLLVL.